These 19 T cell receptor beta chains were sequenced from one sample in a study of HIV-infected children after antiretroviral therapy interruption. RNA-based 3' RACE libraries used unique molecular identifiers. TCRdb reprocessed the 3' RACE reads via MiXCR and lists one record per CDR3 protein. The sample contains around 40,000 distinct CDR3 sequences, 6.5% of which appear only once. Treatment noted: PENTA 11 planned treatment interruption arm or continuous ART arm. Sequenced here: CD45RA+ CD4+ T cells from PBMCs, pooled from several time points, sampled from a donor given antiretroviral therapy, either interrupted or continuous. As to subset: naive CD4+ CD45RA+ CD45RO- T cells. These receptors were taken from a pool of human donors with HIV.

This clonotype showed up many times. The genes are TRBV7-2 and TRBJ2-5; D may be TRBD2 (6 bases). Trimming pared 5 bases from V and 4 bases from J, leaving 11 bases between. The CDR3 length is 13 residues. Germline CDR1 and CDR2: SGHTA and FQGNSA. The CDR3 region has the DNA TGTGCCAGCAGCCCGCGGGGCGTAGAGACCCAGTACTTC. Protein product: CASSPRGVETQYF.

This clonotype was found many times. The chain is built from TRBV6-2 or TRBV6-3 and TRBJ1-5; D gene uncertain. The CDR3 has 13 residues. CDR1 and CDR2 from the germline V gene are MNHEY and SVGEGT. V lost 2 bases and J lost 4, with 6 bases in between. The CDR3 bases are TGTGCCAGCAGTTACGACCCAAATCAGCCCCAGCATTTT. It translates to CASSYDPNQPQHF.

Details on this clonotype: A much more abundant neighbour one base away suggests this may be a read error. CDR3 sequence reads: CVSSGEVQGLRQPQHF. CDR3 DNA: TGTGTCAGCAGTGGGGAGGTACAGGGTTTGCGTCAGCCCCAGCATTTT. The chain employs TRBV2 and TRBJ1-5, with D perhaps matching TRBD1 (6 bases). The germline CDR1 and CDR2 sequences are SNHLY and FYNNEI. The CDR3 runs to 16 residues.

This clonotype was recorded many times. V is TRBV12-3 or TRBV12-4 and J is TRBJ2-7; TRBD1 matches 12 bases. The CDR3 spans 20 residues. V dropped 6 bases and J dropped 0; count of bases not matched to a gene: 18. CDR3 DNA: TGTGCCAGCAGCCCGGGTCGGGACAGGGGGCGGTGGGGGGCCTCCTACGAGCAGTACTTC. This gives the protein CASSPGRDRGRWGASYEQYF.

In its sample, this clonotype was seen many times. This chain links TRBV19 with TRBJ1-5, with TRBD1 identical over 8 bases. The CDR3 runs 17 residues. Trimming removed 7 bases from V and 2 bases from J; junction bases left unmatched: 13. Germline V lookup: CDR1 LNHDA, CDR2 SQIVND (reference sequence). CDR3 coding DNA: TGTGCCAGTACCCTAGCTGACAGGGGAGGCGGCAATCAGCCCCAGCATTTT. Translation: CASTLADRGGGNQPQHF.

The chain links TRBV28 to TRBJ2-1; TRBD2 aligns across 11 bases. The CDR3 is 16 residues long. The J segment lost 5 bases and the V segment lost 5 bases, leaving 8 bases of the junction unmatched. The germline V gene encodes CDR1 MDHEN and CDR2 SYDVKM. This CDR3 is CASSLTGTSGNNEQFF. CDR3 nucleotides: TGTGCCAGCAGTCTGACCGGGACTAGCGGTAACAATGAGCAGTTCTTC. The full variable domain, completed using reference TRBV28 and TRBJ2-1, is DVKVTQSSRYLVKRTGEKVFLECVQDMDHENMFWYRQDPGLGLRLIYFSYDVKMKEKGDIPEGYSVSREKKERFSLILESASTNQTSMYLCASSLTGTSGNNEQFFGPGTRLTVL.

This clonotype was seen a handful of times. The chain links TRBV4-3 to TRBJ2-4; the D gene is possibly TRBD1 (5 bases). Per germline, CDR1 LGHNA and CDR2 YSLEER. This CDR3 spans 14 amino acids. Deletions cut 4 bases from V and 2 bases from J, with 9 bases between. The CDR3 DNA follows: TGCGCCAGCAGCCGCGCAGGGACCAAAAACATTCAGTACTTC. Translated: CASSRAGTKNIQYF.

The gene calls are TRBV12-3 or TRBV12-4 and TRBJ1-4; D is unresolved. The CDR3 loop spans 13 amino acids. V was clipped by 11 bases and J by 0 bases, with 10 bases between them. The CDR3 spells CACKRSTNEKLFF. CDR3 coding DNA: TGTGCCTGTAAAAGGTCAACTAATGAAAAACTGTTTTTT.

This chain joins TRBV7-9 and TRBJ1-5; D gene ambiguous. V lost 5 bases and J 2 bases, leaving 10 bases between the germline ends. Germline V lookup: CDR1 SEHNR, CDR2 FQNEAQ (reference sequence). The CDR3 totals 14 residues. The CDR3 DNA follows: TGTGCCAGCAGCGCCACGGGCCGCAATCAGCCCCAGCATTTT. Its translation: CASSATGRNQPQHF.

This clonotype was seen repeatedly, ten times or more. V usage is TRBV5-1 and J usage is TRBJ2-5; TRBD1 matches 7 bases. The germline gives CDR1 SGHRS, CDR2 YFSETQ. The CDR3 has 13 amino acids. The J segment lost 4 bases and the V segment lost 3 bases, leaving 3 bases of the junction unmatched. For the CDR3, the DNA is TGCGCCAGCAGCTCAACAGGGGCAGAGACCCAGTACTTC. This gives the protein CASSSTGAETQYF.

This clonotype has ten or more counts. The chain uses TRBV19 and TRBJ2-7; 7 bases map to TRBD1. V was clipped by 6 bases and J by 5 bases; unmatched bases: 10. This CDR3 has 14 residues. The V gene's germline CDR1 is LNHDA and CDR2 SQIVND (reference sequence). CDR3 sequence: CASSLRDRVNEQYF. Here the CDR3 DNA reads TGTGCCAGTAGCCTCCGAGACAGGGTAAACGAGCAGTACTTC.

This clonotype was seen only a few times. The CDR3 loop reads CASSFRDSLPRETQYF. In DNA, the CDR3 is TGTGCCAGCAGCTTCCGGGACAGTCTCCCCCGAGAGACCCAGTACTTC. The V call is TRBV5-6, the J call TRBJ2-5, with 7 bases identical to TRBD1. V was clipped by 2 bases and J by 4 bases; unmatched bases: 11. Germline CDR1 SGHDT, CDR2 YYEEEE. This CDR3 contains 16 residues.

This clonotype showed up just a few times. The chain links TRBV7-9 to TRBJ2-3, with 10 positions matching TRBD2. The V and J ends lost 6 bases and 3 bases, in that order; junction bases with no gene match: 6. The CDR3 runs 15 residues. Germline CDR1 is SEHNR and CDR2 is FQNEAQ (reference sequence). This chain's CDR3 is CASRIPSGSTDTQYF. CDR3 DNA: TGTGCCAGCAGAATCCCTAGCGGGAGTACAGATACGCAGTATTTT. Complete variable domain (other parts from reference TRBV7-9 and TRBJ2-3): DTGVSQNPRHKITKRGQNVTFRCDPISEHNRLYWYRQTLGQGPEFLTYFQNEAQLEKSRLLSDRFSAERPKGSFSTLEIQRTEQGDSAMYLCASRIPSGSTDTQYFGPGTRLTVL.

The table lists this clonotype with many counts. CDR3 in amino acids: CSVHRENNEQFF. The CDR3 nucleotides read TGCAGCGTGCACAGGGAGAACAATGAGCAGTTCTTC. V usage is TRBV29-1 and J usage is TRBJ2-1, with D perhaps TRBD1 (6 bases). The germline V gene encodes CDR1 SQVTM and CDR2 ANQGSEA. The V end lost 6 bases, the J end lost 5 bases, and 11 bases lay between the germline ends. The CDR3 sequence is 12 residues long.

This clonotype has ten or more counts. The chain joins TRBV12-3 or TRBV12-4 to TRBJ1-4, with 7 bases matching TRBD1. CDR3 length equals 14 residues. Losses at the gene ends were 5 bases for V and 11 bases for J; bases not matched to a gene: 11. DNA for the CDR3: TGTGCCAGCAGTAAGAGGGGGCAGGGGGTGAAACTGTTTTTT. Amino acid sequence: CASSKRGQGVKLFF.

The chain uses TRBV7-9 and TRBJ1-6, with a weak D call TRBD1 (6 bases). The CDR3 extends over 16 amino acids. CDR1 is SEHNR and CDR2 is FQNEAQ in the germline V gene (reference sequence). With 4 bases removed from V and 8 bases from J, the gap between germline ends came to 18 bases. The CDR3 sequence is CASSYDRDTLYSPLHF. The CDR3 DNA sequence: TGTGCCAGCAGCTATGACCGGGACACGTTATATTCACCCCTCCACTTT.

This clonotype was detected many times. The chain combines TRBV2 with TRBJ2-4, with TRBD1 identical over 10 bases. Germline CDR1 and CDR2: SNHLY and FYNNEI. Unmatched junction bases numbered 5, after V lost 9 bases and J lost 0 bases. The length of the CDR3 is 15 residues. In nucleotides, the CDR3 is TGTGCCAGTGGGACAGGGGTACTAGCCAAAAACATTCAGTACTTC. It codes for CASGTGVLAKNIQYF.

This clonotype was counted many times. The chain has TRBV6-5 and TRBJ2-4; D perhaps matches TRBD2 (6 bases). Trimming left V 11 bases short and J 0 bases short, with 20 bases between. This CDR3 is 16 amino acids long. Germline V gene lookup returns CDR1 MNHEY and CDR2 SVGAGI. CDR3 DNA sequence: TGTGCCCCTCAGGCAGGCCTAGCGATAGCCAAAAACATTCAGTACTTC. It specifies CAPQAGLAIAKNIQYF.

This clonotype has at least ten counts. This rearrangement joins TRBV11-2 to TRBJ1-2; D ambiguous. Per germline, CDR1 SGHAT and CDR2 FQNNGV. V was cut by 7 bases and J by 3 bases, with 15 bases left in between. CDR3 length equals 14 residues. CDR3 protein: CASTFGLKDYGYTF. CDR3 bases: TGTGCCAGCACCTTTGGCCTGAAGGACTATGGCTACACCTTC.